This TCR beta chain emerged from a study of blood T cell repertoires in COVID-19. The CDR3 runs 15 residues. V gave up 4 bases and J gave up 0 bases, with 13 bases separating them. Germline values: CDR1 SGHNT, CDR2 YYREEE (reference sequence). Sequencing used immunoSEQ multiplex PCR; TCRdb keeps in-frame clones, though not all of them. The table has some 240,000 clones, 92% seen once; the top ten hold over 0.75%. V usage is TRBV5-4 and J usage is TRBJ1-1, with no clear D. The receptor's source is a man aged 55 to 70 with COVID-19, enrolled during active disease. Sequenced sample: peripheral blood. CDR3 DNA: TGTGCCAGCAGCAGGTCCGCTAGCATGAACACTGAAGCTTTCTTT. This translates into CASSRSASMNTEAFF.